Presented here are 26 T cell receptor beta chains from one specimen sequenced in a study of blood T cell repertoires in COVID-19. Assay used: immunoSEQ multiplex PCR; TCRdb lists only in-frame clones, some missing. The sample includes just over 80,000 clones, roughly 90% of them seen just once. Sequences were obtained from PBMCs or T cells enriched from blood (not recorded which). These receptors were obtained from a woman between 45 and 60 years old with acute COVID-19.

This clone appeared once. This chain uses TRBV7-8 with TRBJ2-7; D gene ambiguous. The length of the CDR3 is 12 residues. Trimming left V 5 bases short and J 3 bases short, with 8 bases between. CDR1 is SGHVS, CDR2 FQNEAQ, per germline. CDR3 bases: TGTGCCAGCAGCGCAACTGACTACGAGCAGTACTTC. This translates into CASSATDYEQYF.

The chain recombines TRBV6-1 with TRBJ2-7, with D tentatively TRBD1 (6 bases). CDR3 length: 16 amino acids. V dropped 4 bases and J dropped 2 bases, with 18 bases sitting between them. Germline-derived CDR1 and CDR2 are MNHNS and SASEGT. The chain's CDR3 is CASSGSRGSPAYEQYF. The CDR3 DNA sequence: TGTGCCAGCAGTGGAAGTAGGGGGTCCCCGGCCTACGAGCAGTACTTC.

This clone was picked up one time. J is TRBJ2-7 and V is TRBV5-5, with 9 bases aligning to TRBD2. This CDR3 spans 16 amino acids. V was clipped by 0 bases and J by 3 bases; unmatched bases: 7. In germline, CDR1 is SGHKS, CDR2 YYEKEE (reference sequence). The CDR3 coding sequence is TGTGCCAGCAGCTTGGGAGCTAGCGGGATTGTCTACGAGCAGTACTTC. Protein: CASSLGASGIVYEQYF.

CDR3 sequence (DNA): TGTGCCATCAGTGAGAAGGGACTAGCGGGAGGTGGCGTTGAGCAGTTCTTC. Its protein product is CAISEKGLAGGGVEQFF. The V and J genes are TRBV10-3 and TRBJ2-1; TRBD2 matches at 15 bases. This CDR3 comprises 17 residues. Trimming took 2 bases from V and 9 from J; bases not matched to a gene: 8. CDR1 is ENHRY, CDR2 SYGVKD, per germline.

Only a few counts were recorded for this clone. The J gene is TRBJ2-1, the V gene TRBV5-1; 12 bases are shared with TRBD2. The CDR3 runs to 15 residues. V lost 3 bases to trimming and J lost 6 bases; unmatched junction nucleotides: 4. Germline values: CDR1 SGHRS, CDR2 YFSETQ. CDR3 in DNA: TGCGCCAGCAGCTCGACTAGCGGGAGTGTCAATGAGCAGTTCTTC. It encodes CASSSTSGSVNEQFF. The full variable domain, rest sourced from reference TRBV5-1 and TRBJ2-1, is KAGVTQTPRYLIKTRGQQVTLSCSPISGHRSVSWYQQTPGQGLQFLFEYFSETQRNKGNFPGRFSGRQFSNSRSEMNVSTLELGDSALYLCASSSTSGSVNEQFFGPGTRLTVL.

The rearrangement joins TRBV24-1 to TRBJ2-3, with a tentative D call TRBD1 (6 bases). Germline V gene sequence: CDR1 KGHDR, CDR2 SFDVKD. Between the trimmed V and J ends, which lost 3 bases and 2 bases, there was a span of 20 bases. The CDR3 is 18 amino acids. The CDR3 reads CATSDRRAAWTATDTQYF. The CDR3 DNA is TGTGCCACCAGTGATAGAAGGGCGGCGTGGACAGCCACAGATACGCAGTATTTT.

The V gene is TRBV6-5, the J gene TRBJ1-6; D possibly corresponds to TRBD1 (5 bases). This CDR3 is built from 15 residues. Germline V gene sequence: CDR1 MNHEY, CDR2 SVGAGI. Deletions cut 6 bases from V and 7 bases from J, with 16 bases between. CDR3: CASREGGTGNSPLHF. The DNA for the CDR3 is TGTGCCAGCAGAGAGGGAGGGACGGGGAATTCACCCCTCCACTTT.

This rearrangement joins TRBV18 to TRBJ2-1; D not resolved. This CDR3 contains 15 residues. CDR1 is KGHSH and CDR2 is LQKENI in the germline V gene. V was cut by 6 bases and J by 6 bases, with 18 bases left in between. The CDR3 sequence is CASSPVSAPSNEQFF. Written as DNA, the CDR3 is TGTGCCAGCTCCCCGGTCAGCGCCCCGAGCAATGAGCAGTTCTTC. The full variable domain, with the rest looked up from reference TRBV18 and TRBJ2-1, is NAGVMQNPRHLVRRRGQEARLRCSPMKGHSHVYWYRQLPEEGLKFMVYLQKENIIDESGMPKERFSAEFPKEGPSILRIQQVVRGDSAAYFCASSPVSAPSNEQFFGPGTRLTVL.

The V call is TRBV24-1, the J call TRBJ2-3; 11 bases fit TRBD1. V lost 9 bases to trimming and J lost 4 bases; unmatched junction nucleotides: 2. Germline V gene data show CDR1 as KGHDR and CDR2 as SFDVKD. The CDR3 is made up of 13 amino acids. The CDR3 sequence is CATGTGGADTQYF. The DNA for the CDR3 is TGTGCCACCGGGACAGGGGGAGCAGATACGCAGTATTTT.

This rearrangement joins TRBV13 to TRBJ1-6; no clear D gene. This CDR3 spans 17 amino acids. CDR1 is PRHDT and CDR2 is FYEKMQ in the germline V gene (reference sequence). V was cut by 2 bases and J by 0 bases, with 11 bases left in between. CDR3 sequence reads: CASSLWRMSSYNSPLHF. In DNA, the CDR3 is TGTGCCAGCAGCTTATGGAGGATGAGCTCCTATAATTCACCCCTCCACTTT.

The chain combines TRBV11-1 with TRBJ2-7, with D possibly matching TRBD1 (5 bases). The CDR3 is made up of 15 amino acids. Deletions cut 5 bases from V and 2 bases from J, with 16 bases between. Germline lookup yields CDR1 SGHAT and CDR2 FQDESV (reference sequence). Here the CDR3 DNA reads TGTGCCAGCAGCCCCGACAGCATGAGACCCTACGAGCAGTACTTC. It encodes CASSPDSMRPYEQYF.

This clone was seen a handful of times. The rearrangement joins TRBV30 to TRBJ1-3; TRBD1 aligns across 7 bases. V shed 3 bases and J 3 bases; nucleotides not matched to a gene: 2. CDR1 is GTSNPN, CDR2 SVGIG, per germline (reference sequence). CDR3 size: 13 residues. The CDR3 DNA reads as TGTGCCTGGAGCGCAGGGGGTGGAAACACCATATATTTT. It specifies CAWSAGGGNTIYF.

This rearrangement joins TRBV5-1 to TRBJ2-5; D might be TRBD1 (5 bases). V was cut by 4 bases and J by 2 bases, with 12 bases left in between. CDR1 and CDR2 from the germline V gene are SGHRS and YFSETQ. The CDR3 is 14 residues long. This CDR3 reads CASSEPSGQETQYF. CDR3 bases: TGCGCCAGCAGCGAACCGTCAGGGCAAGAGACCCAGTACTTC.

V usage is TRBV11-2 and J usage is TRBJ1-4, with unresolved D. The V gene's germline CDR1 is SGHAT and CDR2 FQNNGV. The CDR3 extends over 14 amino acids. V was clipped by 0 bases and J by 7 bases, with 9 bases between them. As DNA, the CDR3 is TGTGCCAGCAGCTTAGATTATCGGGGTGAAAAACTGTTTTTT. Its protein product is CASSLDYRGEKLFF.

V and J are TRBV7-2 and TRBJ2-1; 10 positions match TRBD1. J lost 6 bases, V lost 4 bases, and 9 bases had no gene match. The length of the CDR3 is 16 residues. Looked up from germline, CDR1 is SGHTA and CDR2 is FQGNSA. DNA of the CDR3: TGTGCCAGCAGCTCCCACGGGACAGGGGTTAGCAATGAGCAGTTCTTC. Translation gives CASSSHGTGVSNEQFF. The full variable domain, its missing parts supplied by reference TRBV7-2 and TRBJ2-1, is GAGVSQSPSNKVTEKGKDVELRCDPISGHTALYWYRQSLGQGLEFLIYFQGNSAPDKSGLPSDRFSAERTGGSVSTLTIQRTQQEDSAVYLCASSSHGTGVSNEQFFGPGTRLTVL.

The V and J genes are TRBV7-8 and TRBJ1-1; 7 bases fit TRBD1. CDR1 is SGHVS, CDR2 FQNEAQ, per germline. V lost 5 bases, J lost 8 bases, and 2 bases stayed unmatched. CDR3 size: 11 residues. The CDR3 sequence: CASSGTVEAFF. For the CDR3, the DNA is TGTGCCAGCAGCGGGACAGTAGAAGCTTTCTTT.

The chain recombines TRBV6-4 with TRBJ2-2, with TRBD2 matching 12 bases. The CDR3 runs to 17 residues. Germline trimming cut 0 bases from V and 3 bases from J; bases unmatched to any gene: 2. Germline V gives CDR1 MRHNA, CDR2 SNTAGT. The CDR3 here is CASSDSGLAGYTGELFF. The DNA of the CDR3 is TGTGCCAGCAGTGACTCCGGACTAGCGGGGTACACCGGGGAGCTGTTTTTT.

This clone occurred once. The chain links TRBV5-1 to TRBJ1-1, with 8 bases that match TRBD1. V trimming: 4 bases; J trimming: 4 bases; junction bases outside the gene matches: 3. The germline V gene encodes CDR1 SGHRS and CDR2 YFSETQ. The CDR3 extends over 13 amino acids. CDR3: CASSRQGTTEAFF. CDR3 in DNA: TGCGCCAGCAGCAGACAGGGGACCACTGAAGCTTTCTTT.

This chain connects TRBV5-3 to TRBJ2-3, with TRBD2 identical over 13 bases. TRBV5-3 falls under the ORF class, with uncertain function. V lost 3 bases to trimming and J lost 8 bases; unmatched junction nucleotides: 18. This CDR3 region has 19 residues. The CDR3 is CARSYSMLLAGGVRGTQYF. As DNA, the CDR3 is TGTGCCAGAAGCTACTCGATGTTACTAGCGGGAGGGGTTAGGGGTACGCAGTATTTT.

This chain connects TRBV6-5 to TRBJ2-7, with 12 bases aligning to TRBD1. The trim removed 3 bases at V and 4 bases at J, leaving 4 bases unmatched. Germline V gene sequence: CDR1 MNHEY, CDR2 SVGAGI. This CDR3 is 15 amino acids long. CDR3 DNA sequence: TGTGCCAGCAGTTATCTGGGACAGGGGGCATACGAGCAGTACTTC. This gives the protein CASSYLGQGAYEQYF.

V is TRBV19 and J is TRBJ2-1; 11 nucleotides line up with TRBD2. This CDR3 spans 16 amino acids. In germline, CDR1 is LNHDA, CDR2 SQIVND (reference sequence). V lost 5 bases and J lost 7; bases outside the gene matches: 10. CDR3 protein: CASSSFLAGGSNEQFF. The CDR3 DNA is TGTGCCAGTAGTTCCTTTCTAGCGGGAGGCTCAAATGAGCAGTTCTTC.

CDR3 loop: CASSYSLTGGNTEAFF. The CDR3 coding sequence is TGTGCCAGCAGTTACTCATTGACAGGGGGTAACACTGAAGCTTTCTTT. V gene TRBV6-2 or TRBV6-3 combines with J gene TRBJ1-1; TRBD1 matches 9 bases. From germline, CDR1 is MNHEY and CDR2 SVGEGT. This CDR3 has 16 residues. V shed 0 bases and J 2 bases; nucleotides not matched to a gene: 4.

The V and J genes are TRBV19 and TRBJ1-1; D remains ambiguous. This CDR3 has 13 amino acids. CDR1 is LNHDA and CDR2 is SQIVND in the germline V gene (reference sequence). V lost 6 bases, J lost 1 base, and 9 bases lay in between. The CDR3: CASSIHTNTEAFF. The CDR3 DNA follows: TGTGCCAGTAGCATACACACGAACACTGAAGCTTTCTTT.

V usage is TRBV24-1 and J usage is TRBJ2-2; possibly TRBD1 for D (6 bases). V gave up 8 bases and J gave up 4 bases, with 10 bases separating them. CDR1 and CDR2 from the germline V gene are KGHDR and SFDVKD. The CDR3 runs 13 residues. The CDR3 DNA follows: TGTGCCACCAAAAGAGGGGGCACCGGGGAGCTGTTTTTT. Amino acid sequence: CATKRGGTGELFF.

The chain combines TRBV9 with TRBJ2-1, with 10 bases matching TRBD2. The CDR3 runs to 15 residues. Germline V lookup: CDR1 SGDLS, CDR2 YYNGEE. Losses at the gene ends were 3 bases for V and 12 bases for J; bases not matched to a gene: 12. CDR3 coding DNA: TGTGCCAGCAGCGCCGTAGCGGGAGGAACATCATGGCAGTTCTTC. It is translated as CASSAVAGGTSWQFF.

Here the CDR3 reads CASSLGRADYGYTF. The DNA of the CDR3 is TGTGCCAGCAGTTTGGGCAGGGCTGACTATGGCTACACCTTC. The chain employs TRBV6-1 and TRBJ1-2; tentative D call: TRBD1 (5 bases). The CDR3 length is 14 residues. Trimming cost V 5 bases and J 3 bases, with 13 bases left between them. Per the germline V gene, CDR1 is MNHNS and CDR2 is SASEGT.